This TCR beta chain originates from a study of blood T cell repertoires in COVID-19. This clone was seen ten or more times. The V and J ends lost 8 bases and 3 bases, in that order; junction bases with no gene match: 12. Per germline, CDR1 GTSNPN and CDR2 SVGIG (reference sequence). This CDR3 is built from 14 residues. This table comes from immunoSEQ multiplex PCR, and its TCRdb copy is limited to in-frame clones, with some not included. The sample consists of roughly 220,000 clones, around 89% of them appearing once. The V and J genes are TRBV30 and TRBJ2-5; 7 nucleotides align to TRBD2. The receptor comes from a young woman in a cohort exposed to, infected with or recovered from COVID-19 (not recorded which). The sequencing sample was made of PBMCs or T cells enriched from blood (not recorded which). The CDR3 DNA reads TGTGCCATAGACTTAAGGGGAGGGGAAGAGACCCAGTACTTC. Translated: CAIDLRGGEETQYF.